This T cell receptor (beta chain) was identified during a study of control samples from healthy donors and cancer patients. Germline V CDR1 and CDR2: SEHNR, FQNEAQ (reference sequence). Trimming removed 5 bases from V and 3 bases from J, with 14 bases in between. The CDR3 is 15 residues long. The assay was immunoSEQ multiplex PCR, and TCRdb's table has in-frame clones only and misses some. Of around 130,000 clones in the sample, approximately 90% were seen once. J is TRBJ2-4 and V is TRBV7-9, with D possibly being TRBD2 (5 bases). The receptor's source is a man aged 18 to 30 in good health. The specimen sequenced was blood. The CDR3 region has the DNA TGTGCCAGCAGCCTCCGGGATGAGGACAAAAACATTCAGTACTTC. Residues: CASSLRDEDKNIQYF.